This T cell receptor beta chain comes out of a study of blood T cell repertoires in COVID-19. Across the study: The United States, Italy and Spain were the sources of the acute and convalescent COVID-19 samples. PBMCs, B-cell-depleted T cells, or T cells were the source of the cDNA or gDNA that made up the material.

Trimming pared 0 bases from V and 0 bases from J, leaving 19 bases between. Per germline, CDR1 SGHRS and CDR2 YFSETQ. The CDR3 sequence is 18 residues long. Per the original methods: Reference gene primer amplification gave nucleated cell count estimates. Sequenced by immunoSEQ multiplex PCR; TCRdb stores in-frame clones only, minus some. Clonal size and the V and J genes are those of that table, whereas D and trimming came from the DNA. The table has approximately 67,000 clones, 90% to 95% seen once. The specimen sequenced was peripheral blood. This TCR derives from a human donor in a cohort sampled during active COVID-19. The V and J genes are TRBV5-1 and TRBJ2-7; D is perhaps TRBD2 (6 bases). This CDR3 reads CASSLGVAGRWSSYEQYF. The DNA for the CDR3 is TGCGCCAGCAGCTTGGGCGTCGCGGGGAGATGGAGCTCCTACGAGCAGTACTTC. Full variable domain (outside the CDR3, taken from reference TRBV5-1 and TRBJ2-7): KAGVTQTPRYLIKTRGQQVTLSCSPISGHRSVSWYQQTPGQGLQFLFEYFSETQRNKGNFPGRFSGRQFSNSRSEMNVSTLELGDSALYLCASSLGVAGRWSSYEQYFGPGTRLTVT.